Listed below are T cell receptor beta chains from one sample, sequenced in a study of response to subunit inactivated influenza vaccine. TCRdb analysed the RT-PCR reads with MiXCR anew, one entry per CDR3 protein. The sample gives about 700,000 distinct CDR3 sequences, approximately 13% of which show up once; roughly 6.4% is in the top ten. The specimen comprised PBMCs from blood, sampled around two weeks before vaccination. The receptors were sampled from a man aged 45-60 years who received an inactivated influenza vaccine. Each CDR3 is given with its conserved first and last residue. The order of the fields is V gene, J gene, CDR3 protein.

V gene: TRBV10-3
J gene: TRBJ2-7
CDR3 protein: CAIRTGDRPNYEQYF

V gene: TRBV19
J gene: TRBJ2-7
CDR3 protein: CASSRQGAGEQYF

V gene: TRBV5-1
J gene: TRBJ2-7
CDR3 protein: CASSSKPGLVIYEQYF

V gene: TRBV4-2
J gene: TRBJ1-2
CDR3 protein: CASSQERGSPYGYTF

V gene: TRBV15
J gene: TRBJ1-5
CDR3 protein: CATSRGGTGIEYQPQHF

V gene: TRBV20-1
J gene: TRBJ2-3
CDR3 protein: CSASALSGSPTDTQYF

V gene: TRBV29-1
J gene: TRBJ1-1
CDR3 protein: CSVDGANTEAFF

V gene: TRBV12-3/TRBV12-4
J gene: TRBJ2-7
CDR3 protein: CASSHHYEQYF

V gene: TRBV19
J gene: TRBJ2-3
CDR3 protein: CASTRVGGSADTQYF

V gene: TRBV19
J gene: TRBJ2-1
CDR3 protein: CASSIIPGFGNEHFF

V gene: TRBV6-1
J gene: TRBJ1-1
CDR3 protein: CASRQGKAEAFF

V gene: TRBV20-1
J gene: TRBJ2-1
CDR3 protein: CSARDGTSGSLRYNEQFF

V gene: TRBV5-1
J gene: TRBJ2-7
CDR3 protein: CASSLEGTGVGEQYF

V gene: TRBV28
J gene: TRBJ2-7
CDR3 protein: CASIGSGGALSSDEQYF

V gene: TRBV7-2
J gene: TRBJ2-5
CDR3 protein: CASSVGLAGSETQYF

V gene: TRBV18
J gene: TRBJ2-7
CDR3 protein: CASSPGGQGPKQYF

V gene: TRBV19
J gene: TRBJ2-3
CDR3 protein: CASRDRGKADTQYF

V gene: TRBV28
J gene: TRBJ1-6
CDR3 protein: CASSLYDRGNSPLHF

V gene: TRBV15
J gene: TRBJ2-6
CDR3 protein: CATSGANVLTF

V gene: TRBV7-9
J gene: TRBJ2-1
CDR3 protein: CASSLPLVTGGNEQFF

V gene: TRBV3-1
J gene: TRBJ2-7
CDR3 protein: CASSQDLAGLYCEQYF

V gene: TRBV12-3/TRBV12-4
J gene: TRBJ1-1
CDR3 protein: CASSTRTSLNTEAFF

V gene: TRBV5-4
J gene: TRBJ2-7
CDR3 protein: CASSYRAGGLGEQYF

V gene: TRBV20-1
J gene: TRBJ2-5
CDR3 protein: CSARTSGRETQYF

V gene: TRBV7-9
J gene: TRBJ2-7
CDR3 protein: CASSYTQGPYEQYF

V gene: TRBV27
J gene: TRBJ2-4
CDR3 protein: CASSSLQGARTKNIQYF

V gene: TRBV3-1
J gene: TRBJ1-1
CDR3 protein: CASSHFRDNLAEAFF

V gene: TRBV7-2
J gene: TRBJ1-1
CDR3 protein: CASSLGVATEAFF

V gene: TRBV9
J gene: TRBJ2-3
CDR3 protein: CASSKAGSGDTQYF

V gene: TRBV6-2/TRBV6-3
J gene: TRBJ1-5
CDR3 protein: CASSYFIVTGSGDNQPQHF

V gene: TRBV4-1
J gene: TRBJ2-7
CDR3 protein: CASSPRTGGGDSYEQYF

V gene: TRBV27
J gene: TRBJ2-5
CDR3 protein: CASSSARTGQGETQYF

V gene: TRBV20-1
J gene: TRBJ1-1
CDR3 protein: CSARPRGGTEAFF

V gene: TRBV15
J gene: TRBJ2-1
CDR3 protein: CATSRSTPNEQFF

V gene: TRBV6-2/TRBV6-3
J gene: TRBJ2-1
CDR3 protein: CASSLLRGEQFF

V gene: TRBV11-2
J gene: TRBJ2-5
CDR3 protein: CASSLVGRPGETQYF

V gene: TRBV11-2
J gene: TRBJ2-3
CDR3 protein: CASSLFQGSDTQYF

V gene: TRBV20-1
J gene: TRBJ2-7
CDR3 protein: CSAHATVAGEQYF

V gene: TRBV6-7
J gene: TRBJ2-3
CDR3 protein: CATVIAGRDPDTQYF

V gene: TRBV6-2/TRBV6-3
J gene: TRBJ2-3
CDR3 protein: CASTGTPYSDTQYF

V gene: TRBV20-1
J gene: TRBJ2-5
CDR3 protein: CSAREDGVKETQYF

V gene: TRBV12-3/TRBV12-4
J gene: TRBJ2-1
CDR3 protein: CASSLVLAGVPNEQFF

V gene: TRBV28
J gene: TRBJ2-7
CDR3 protein: CASSLSALGDSQGHF

V gene: TRBV6-2/TRBV6-3
J gene: TRBJ2-3
CDR3 protein: CASRPLGVLTDTQYF